Each of the 21 T cell receptor beta chains below was sequenced from the same sample in a study of tumor and adjacent non-tumor tissue in lung cancer. No cell sorting was done before RNA was extracted from the tissue. The library came from three nested PCR rounds adapted from ARM-PCR protocols. Via MiXCR, TCRdb re-called the multiplex PCR reads, giving one row per CDR3 protein. The sample consists of around 79,000 distinct CDR3 sequences, 55% to 80% of them appearing once. Sequencing was done on a sample of lung tumor tissue. Receptor source: a woman aged 40 to 50 with non-small cell lung cancer.

The sample holds one count of this clonotype. The final CDR3 position lacks the conserved phenylalanine or tryptophan, pointing to a likely read error. It is unclear where the CDR3 begins or ends on the DNA, so no DNA is shown, and the CDR3 is as TCRdb lists it. The V call is TRBV28, the J call TRBJ2-7. CDR1 is MDHEN, CDR2 SYDVKM, per germline. The CDR3 is 13 residues long, counting both termini. CDR3 sequence reads: CASSLLASYELYL.

Turning to this clonotype: At one of its ends the junction is not consistent with the germline gene, which may arise from a read error. The gene calls are TRBV6-2 or TRBV6-3 and TRBJ2-2; D may be TRBD1 (6 bases). The CDR3 runs 15 residues. Germline loops: CDR1 MNHEY, CDR2 SVGEGT. The CDR3 DNA sequence: TGTGCCAGCACCACGGGTACAGGGCAGACCGGGAAGCTGTTTTTT. Encoded protein: CASTTGTGQTGKLFF.

The chain combines TRBV29-1 with TRBJ1-2; D might be TRBD1 (5 bases). CDR3 size: 12 residues. The V end lost 4 bases, the J end lost 10 bases, and 16 bases lay between the germline ends. Germline CDR1 SQVTM, CDR2 ANQGSEA. The CDR3 bases are TGCAGCGTTGGTATCTGCCAGGGCCCCTACACCTTC. Residues: CSVGICQGPYTF.

On this clonotype itself: Germline is not matched at one junction end, which may reflect a read error. This rearrangement joins TRBV6-5 to TRBJ2-3; D is possibly TRBD1 or TRBD2 (5 bases each). Germline V gene sequence: CDR1 MNHEY, CDR2 SVGAGI. This CDR3 region has 14 residues. The CDR3 loop reads CDSSDNEGRDTQYF. CDR3 in DNA: TGTGACAGCAGTGACAATGAGGGGAGAGATACACAGTATTTT.

In its sample, this clonotype was seen many times. This chain connects TRBV5-5 to TRBJ2-3, with D perhaps matching TRBD2 (5 bases). There are 17 residues in the CDR3. CDR1 and CDR2 from the germline V gene are SGHKS and YYEKEE (reference sequence). V was trimmed by 0 bases and J by 4 bases, leaving 18 bases between them. CDR3 in DNA: TGTGCCAGCAGCTTGGCCGCGAGGGTTTCGGGATCAGATACGCAGTATTTT. Protein product: CASSLAARVSGSDTQYF.

This chain links TRBV6-5 with TRBJ1-1; D gene unclear. The CDR3 extends over 13 amino acids. The germline gives CDR1 MNHEY, CDR2 SVGAGI. V dropped 6 bases and J dropped 11 bases, with 19 bases sitting between them. CDR3 sequence: CASSSGPAQVAFF. In DNA form, the CDR3 reads TGTGCCAGCAGCAGTGGGCCAGCTCAAGTGGCTTTCTTT.

The genes are TRBV20-1 and TRBJ1-5, with 10 bases fitting TRBD1. Per the germline V gene, CDR1 is DFQATT and CDR2 is SNEGSKA (reference sequence). The V gene end was trimmed by 5 bases and the J gene end by 9 bases; junction bases not matched to a gene: 16. The CDR3 is 16 amino acids. CDR3 sequence: CSASYRDRGHDRPQHF. In DNA, the CDR3 is TGCAGTGCTTCTTATCGGGACAGGGGCCACGATCGGCCCCAGCATTTT.

Concerning this clonotype: Its ends do not fully match the called genes, so a read error is possible. V is TRBV4-2 and J is TRBJ2-7; 8 positions agree with TRBD2. Germline V gives CDR1 LGHNA, CDR2 YNFKEQ. The CDR3 length is 16 residues. The chain's CDR3 is CAGSQAPRGVTYEQYF. Written as DNA, the CDR3 is TGTGCCGGCAGCCAAGCCCCGCGGGGGGTAACGTACGAGCAGTACTTC.

For this clonotype: Germline is not matched at one junction end, which may reflect a read error. The chain couples TRBV4-2 to TRBJ1-1; D is perhaps TRBD1 (5 bases). The CDR3 loop spans 17 amino acids. Germline V gene lookup returns CDR1 LGHNA and CDR2 YNFKEQ. CDR3 sequence reads: CVSSQDIWGEWNTEAFF. Here the CDR3 DNA reads TGTGTCAGCAGCCAAGATATATGGGGCGAATGGAACACTGAAGCTTTCTTT.

The rearrangement uses TRBV20-1 and TRBJ2-7, with D tentatively TRBD2 (5 bases). The ends were cut back, 6 bases at V and 0 bases at J, with 18 bases in the middle. The germline V gene encodes CDR1 DFQATT and CDR2 SNEGSKA (reference sequence). The CDR3 spans 15 residues. The CDR3 here is CSALILVRSSYEQYF. CDR3 in DNA: TGCAGTGCCCTAATACTAGTGAGGAGCTCCTACGAGCAGTACTTC.

The table lists this clonotype with many counts. V gene TRBV7-9 combines with J gene TRBJ1-4; no clear D. CDR1 SEHNR and CDR2 FQNEAQ come from the germline V gene (reference sequence). This CDR3 region has 14 residues. V lost 3 bases and J 5 bases, leaving 10 bases between the germline ends. The CDR3 bases are TGTGCCAGCAGCTTCCGGGCCCAAAATGAAAAACTGTTTTTT. Translation: CASSFRAQNEKLFF.

There are a few counts of this clonotype. The V call is TRBV20-1, the J call TRBJ2-5; TRBD2 aligns across 7 bases. The V segment lost 0 bases and the J segment 3 bases; nucleotides outside the gene matches: 10. The CDR3 contains 16 residues. Germline lookup yields CDR1 DFQATT and CDR2 SNEGSKA (reference sequence). CDR3 residues: CSARDRFGGVEETQYF. The CDR3 nucleotides read TGCAGTGCTAGAGATCGTTTTGGGGGGGTCGAAGAGACCCAGTACTTC.

The chain has TRBV20-1 and TRBJ2-7; D remains unclear. The CDR3 length is 13 residues. Trimming left V 1 base short and J 2 bases short, with 9 bases between. From germline, CDR1 is DFQATT and CDR2 SNEGSKA (reference sequence). The CDR3 spells CSARVIITYEQYF. The CDR3, as DNA: TGCAGTGCTAGAGTCATCATAACCTACGAGCAGTACTTC.

This clonotype was counted many times. This could be a read error, since a much larger clone is one nucleotide away. CDR3 sequence (DNA): TGCGCCAGCAGTGGGAGGGTGGAAACCGGGGAGCTGTTTTTT. Translation: CASSGRVETGELFF. J is TRBJ2-2 and V is TRBV10-1; maybe TRBD2 (6 bases). Germline CDR1 is WNHNN and CDR2 is SYGVQD (reference sequence). The V and J ends lost 4 bases and 5 bases respectively, with 11 bases between them. The CDR3 extends over 14 amino acids.

The table lists this clonotype with a few counts. The chain carries TRBV5-1 and TRBJ2-1; 9 nucleotides align to TRBD2. The germline V gene has CDR1 SGHRS and CDR2 YFSETQ. The V gene end was trimmed by 2 bases and the J gene end by 6 bases; junction bases not matched to a gene: 6. The CDR3 runs to 15 residues. CDR3 residues: CASSFGTSWGNEQFF. As DNA, the CDR3 is TGCGCCAGCAGCTTCGGGACTAGCTGGGGCAATGAGCAGTTCTTC.

The count of this clonotype is one. Compared with germline, one end of the junction differs, possibly owing to a read error. V gene TRBV7-9 combines with J gene TRBJ2-1, with D possibly matching TRBD2 (6 bases). The CDR3 has 15 amino acids. The germline V gene has CDR1 SEHNR and CDR2 FQNEAQ (reference sequence). CDR3 protein: CASSLGGYGSIEELF. The CDR3 nucleotides are TGTGCCAGCAGCTTAGGGGGATACGGGAGCATTGAGGAGTTATTC.

About this clonotype: A read error is possible here, since a much larger clone lies one base away. The chain has TRBV7-9 and TRBJ2-3, with D possibly TRBD1 on 6 matching bases. CDR3 length equals 14 residues. Germline V gene data show CDR1 as SEHNR and CDR2 as FQNEAQ (reference sequence). The V and J ends lost 1 base and 1 base respectively, with 6 bases between them. This CDR3 is CASSLGTGTDTQYF. CDR3 in DNA: TGTGCCAGCAGCTTAGGGACAGGCACAGATACGCAGTATTTT. The whole variable domain, filled in from reference TRBV7-9 and TRBJ2-3, reads DTGVSQNPRHKITKRGQNVTFRCDPISEHNRLYWYRQTLGQGPEFLTYFQNEAQLEKSRLLSDRFSAERPKGSFSTLEIQRTEQGDSAMYLCASSLGTGTDTQYFGPGTRLTVL.

This clonotype was recorded many times. The gene calls are TRBV6-1 and TRBJ1-2; 8 bases match TRBD1. The length of the CDR3 is 14 residues. Germline values: CDR1 MNHNS, CDR2 SASEGT. V was pared by 8 bases and J by 2 bases, with 7 bases of the junction left unmatched. The CDR3 region is CASRVGTGNYGYTF. CDR3 DNA: TGTGCCAGCCGAGTCGGGACAGGCAACTATGGCTACACCTTC.

This clonotype occurred once. V gene TRBV11-2 combines with J gene TRBJ2-7; D gene ambiguous. From germline, CDR1 is SGHAT and CDR2 FQNNGV. The CDR3 loop spans 12 amino acids. CDR3 bases: TGTGTCAACAGCTTAACCCAGGACGGGCAGTACTTC. This encodes CVNSLTQDGQYF. Full variable domain (rest looked up from reference TRBV11-2 and TRBJ2-7): EAGVAQSPRYKIIEKRQSVAFWCNPISGHATLYWYQQILGQGPKLLIQFQNNGVVDDSQLPKDRFSAERLKGVDSTLKIQPAKLEDSAVYLCVNSLTQDGQYFGPGTRLTVT.

Notes on this clonotype: This likely comes from a read error, as the CDR3 has no conserved phenylalanine or tryptophan at its end. The CDR3 loop reads CTSSSGGTNSPLHS. As DNA, the CDR3 is TGTACCAGCAGTTCGGGGGGGACGAATTCACCCCTCCACTCT. V is TRBV12-3 or TRBV12-4 and J is TRBJ1-6; TRBD1 is a possible D gene (5 bases). There are 14 residues in the CDR3.

This clonotype was observed at least ten times. The V call is TRBV29-1, the J call TRBJ2-3; 7 positions match TRBD2. The CDR3 spans 16 residues. V shed 5 bases, J shed 3 bases, and the junction held 14 bases outside the gene matches. Germline lookup yields CDR1 SQVTM and CDR2 ANQGSEA. CDR3 nucleotide sequence: TGCAGCGTTCAGGGCCACCGACTACTAGCGACAGATACGCAGTATTTT. It codes for CSVQGHRLLATDTQYF.